This T cell receptor beta chain was obtained from a study of shared clonotypes between healthy human individuals. Study-level information: The composition of the donors was a couple of women and a few men aged 18 to 49.

The CDR3 covers 16 residues. Germline CDR1 WSHSY, CDR2 SAAADI. V was trimmed by 3 bases and J by 4 bases, leaving 18 bases between them. Splitting of each subset's genomic DNA was done evenly across several immunoSEQ plates. Original data processing: ImmunoSEQ output held junction-only sequences without quality scores, so filtering differed. Generated by immunoSEQ multiplex PCR, the TCRdb table keeps only in-frame clones and is missing some. V and J calls and clone size are given by that table; D and trimming were obtained from the DNA. Counted here are roughly 2,000,000 clones, around 96% occurring once; the ten biggest clones make up less than 1.5%. It was CD45RO-negative cells, positively selected for CCR7, that made up naive CD8 cells, with terminally differentiated effector memory CD45RA+ cells excluded. Those who donated, Caucasian adults without exception, all lived in Nashville, Tennessee.

The chain is built from TRBV10-2 and TRBJ1-1; no reliable D call. The sequenced sample consisted of naive CD8+ T cells sorted from blood. The TCR was taken from a man in his late teens or twenties in good health. CDR3 sequence reads: CASSEMGIGMFTEAFF. CDR3 nucleotides: TGCGCCAGCAGTGAAATGGGAATCGGTATGTTCACTGAAGCTTTCTTT.